The source of this T cell receptor (beta chain) is a study of blood T cell repertoires in COVID-19. TCRdb's table, derived via immunoSEQ multiplex PCR, lists solely in-frame clones and lacks some. Of some 77,000 clones in the sample, around four fifths were seen once. This clone was detected only a few times. The V and J ends lost 1 base and 2 bases respectively, with 6 bases between them. CDR1 SGHDN and CDR2 FVKESK come from the germline V gene. CDR3 length: 14 amino acids. V gene TRBV14 combines with J gene TRBJ2-1; no firm D call. The receptor's source is a woman aged 55-70 years with acute or convalescent COVID-19. The specimen was peripheral blood. The CDR3 nucleotides are TGTGCCAGCAGCCAAGCAGGCGCCTACAATGAGCAGTTCTTC. Translated, it gives CASSQAGAYNEQFF. The variable domain in full, with the rest retrieved from reference TRBV14 and TRBJ2-1, is EAGVTQFPSHSVIEKGQTVTLRCDPISGHDNLYWYRRVMGKEIKFLLHFVKESKQDESGMPNNRFLAERTGGTYSTLKVQPAELEDSGVYFCASSQAGAYNEQFFGPGTRLTVL.